This T cell receptor (beta chain) was sequenced in a study of blood T cell repertoires in COVID-19. Study-wide background: Researchers got acute and convalescent COVID-19 samples from the United States, Italy and Spain.

Germline CDR1 and CDR2: SGHRS and YFSETQ. The CDR3 has 15 amino acids. Trimming took 1 base from V and 1 from J; bases not matched to a gene: 3. Original processing methods: Scientists estimated how many nucleated cells there were by amplifying reference gene primers. Method: immunoSEQ multiplex PCR; TCRdb's copy keeps in-frame clones and lacks some. V and J calls and clone size come straight from that table; D and trimming were deduced from the DNA. Among hundreds of thousands of clones listed, less than 90% were seen once. The participants were between roughly 18 and 100 years old and came from about two dozen US areas. Cohort 3 recovered donors had two negative PCRs, clearance, or symptom resolution.

This TCR was recovered from a woman aged 55 to 70 who had recovered from COVID-19. Sequenced: PBMCs or T cells enriched from blood (not recorded which). The chain has TRBV5-1 and TRBJ2-3; TRBD2 matches 7 bases. This CDR3 reads CASSLRGRGTDTQYF. The DNA for the CDR3 is TGCGCCAGCAGCTTGCGGGGGAGGGGCACAGATACGCAGTATTTT.